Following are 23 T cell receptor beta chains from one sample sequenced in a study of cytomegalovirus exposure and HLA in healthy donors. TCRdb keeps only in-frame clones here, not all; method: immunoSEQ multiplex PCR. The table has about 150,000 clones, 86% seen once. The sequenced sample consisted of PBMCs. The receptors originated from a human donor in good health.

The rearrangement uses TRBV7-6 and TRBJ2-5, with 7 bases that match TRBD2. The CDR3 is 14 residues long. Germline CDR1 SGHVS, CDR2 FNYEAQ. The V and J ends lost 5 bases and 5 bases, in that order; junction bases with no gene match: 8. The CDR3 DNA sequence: TGTGCCAGCAGCCTATCCACTAGCGTCGAGACCCAGTACTTC. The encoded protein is CASSLSTSVETQYF.

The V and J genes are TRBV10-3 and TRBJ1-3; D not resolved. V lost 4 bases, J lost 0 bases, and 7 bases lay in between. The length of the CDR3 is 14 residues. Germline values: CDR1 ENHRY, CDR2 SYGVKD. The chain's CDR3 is CAISVEVSGNTIYF. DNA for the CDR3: TGTGCCATCAGTGTTGAGGTCTCTGGAAACACCATATATTTT.

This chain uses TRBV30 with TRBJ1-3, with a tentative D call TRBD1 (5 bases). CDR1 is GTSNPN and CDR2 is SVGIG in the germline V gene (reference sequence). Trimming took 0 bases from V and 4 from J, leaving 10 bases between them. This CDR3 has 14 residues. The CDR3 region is CAWSVGGSGNTIYF. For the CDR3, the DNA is TGTGCCTGGAGTGTGGGGGGATCGGGAAACACCATATATTTT.

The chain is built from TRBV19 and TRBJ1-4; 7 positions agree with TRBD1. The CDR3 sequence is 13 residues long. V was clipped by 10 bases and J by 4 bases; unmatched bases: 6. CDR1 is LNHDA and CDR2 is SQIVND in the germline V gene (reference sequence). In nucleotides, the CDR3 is TGTGCCACAAGGGACAGCGATAATGAAAAACTGTTTTTT. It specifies CATRDSDNEKLFF.

For the CDR3, the DNA is TGTGCCAGCAGTTTCGATGGGACGCCGGGACTATACAATGAGCAGTTCTTC. Amino acids: CASSFDGTPGLYNEQFF. The chain is built from TRBV27 and TRBJ2-1, with 7 nucleotides matching TRBD2. The V and J ends lost 3 bases and 4 bases, in that order; junction bases with no gene match: 12. Germline V gene sequence: CDR1 MNHEY, CDR2 SMNVEV (reference sequence). The CDR3 loop spans 17 amino acids.

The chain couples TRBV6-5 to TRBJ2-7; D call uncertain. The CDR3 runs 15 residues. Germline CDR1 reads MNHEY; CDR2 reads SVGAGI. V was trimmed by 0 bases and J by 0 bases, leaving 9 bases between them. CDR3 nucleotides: TGTGCCAGCAGTTACTCTGGCACCCGCTCCTACGAGCAGTACTTC. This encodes CASSYSGTRSYEQYF.

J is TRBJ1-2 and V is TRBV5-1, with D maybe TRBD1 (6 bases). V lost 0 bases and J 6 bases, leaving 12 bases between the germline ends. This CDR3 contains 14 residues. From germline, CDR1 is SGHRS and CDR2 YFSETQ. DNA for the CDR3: TGCGCCAGCAGCTTGGATGGGGGACAACATGGCTACACCTTC. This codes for CASSLDGGQHGYTF.

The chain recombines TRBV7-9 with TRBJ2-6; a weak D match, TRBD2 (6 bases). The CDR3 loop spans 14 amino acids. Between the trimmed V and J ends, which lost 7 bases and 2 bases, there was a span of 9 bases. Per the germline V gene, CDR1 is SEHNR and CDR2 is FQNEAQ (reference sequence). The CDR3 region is CASIGGTGANVLTF. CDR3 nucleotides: TGTGCCAGCATCGGGGGAACTGGGGCCAACGTCCTGACTTTC.

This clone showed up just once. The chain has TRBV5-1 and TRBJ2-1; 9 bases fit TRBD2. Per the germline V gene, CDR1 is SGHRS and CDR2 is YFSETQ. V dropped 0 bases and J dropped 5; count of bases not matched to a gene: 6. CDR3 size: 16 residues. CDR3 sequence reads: CASSLEAGGLNNEQFF. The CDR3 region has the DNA TGCGCCAGCAGCTTGGAGGCGGGAGGGCTTAACAATGAGCAGTTCTTC.

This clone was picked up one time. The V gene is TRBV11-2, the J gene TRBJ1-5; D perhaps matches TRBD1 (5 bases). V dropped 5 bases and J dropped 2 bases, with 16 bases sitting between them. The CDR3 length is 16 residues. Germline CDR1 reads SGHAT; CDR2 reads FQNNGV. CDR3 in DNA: TGTGCCAGCAGCCCCTTAAACGGGGGTCGCAATCAGCCCCAGCATTTT. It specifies CASSPLNGGRNQPQHF.

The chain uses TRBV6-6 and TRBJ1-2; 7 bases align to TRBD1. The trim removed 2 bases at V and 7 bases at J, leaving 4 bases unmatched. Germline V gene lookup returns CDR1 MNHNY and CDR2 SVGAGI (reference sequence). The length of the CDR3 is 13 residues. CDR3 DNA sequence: TGTGCCAGCAGTTACAGGGACAGTAGTGGCTACACCTTC. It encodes CASSYRDSSGYTF.

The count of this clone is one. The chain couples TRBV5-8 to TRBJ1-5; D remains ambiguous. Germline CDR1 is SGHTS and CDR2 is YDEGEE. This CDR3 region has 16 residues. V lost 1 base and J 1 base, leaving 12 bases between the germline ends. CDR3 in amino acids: CASSLQLTSSNQPQHF. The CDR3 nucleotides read TGTGCCAGCAGCTTGCAACTCACTTCCAGCAATCAGCCCCAGCATTTT. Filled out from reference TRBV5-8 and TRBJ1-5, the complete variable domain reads EAGVTQSPTHLIKTRGQQATLRCSPISGHTSVYWYQQALGLGLQFLLWYDEGEERNRGNFPPRFSGRQFPNYSSELNVNALELEDSALYLCASSLQLTSSNQPQHFGDGTRLSIL.

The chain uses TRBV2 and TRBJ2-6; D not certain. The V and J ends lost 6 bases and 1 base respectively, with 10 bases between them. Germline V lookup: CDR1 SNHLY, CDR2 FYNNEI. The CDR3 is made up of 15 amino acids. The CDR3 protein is CASSLRFSGANVLTF. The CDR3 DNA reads TGTGCCAGCAGCCTGAGATTTTCTGGGGCCAACGTCCTGACTTTC.

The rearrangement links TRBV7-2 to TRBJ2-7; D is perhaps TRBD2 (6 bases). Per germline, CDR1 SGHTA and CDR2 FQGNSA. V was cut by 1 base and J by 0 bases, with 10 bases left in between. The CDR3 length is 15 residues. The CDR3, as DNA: TGTGCCAGCAGCTTAGTGGGGAGGAGCTCCTACGAGCAGTACTTC. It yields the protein CASSLVGRSSYEQYF.

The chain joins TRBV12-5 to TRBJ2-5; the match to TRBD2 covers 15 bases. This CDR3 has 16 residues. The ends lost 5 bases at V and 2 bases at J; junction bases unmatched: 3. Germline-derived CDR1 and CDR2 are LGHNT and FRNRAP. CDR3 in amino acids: CASGPGLAGGQETQYF. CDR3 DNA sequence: TGTGCTAGTGGTCCGGGACTAGCGGGGGGTCAAGAGACCCAGTACTTC.

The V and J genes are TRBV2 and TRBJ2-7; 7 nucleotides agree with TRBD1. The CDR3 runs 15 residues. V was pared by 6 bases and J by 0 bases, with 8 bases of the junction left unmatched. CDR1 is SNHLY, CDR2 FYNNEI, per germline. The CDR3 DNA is TGTGCCAGCAGGTCGATCCGGGACAGCTCCTACGAGCAGTACTTC. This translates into CASRSIRDSSYEQYF.

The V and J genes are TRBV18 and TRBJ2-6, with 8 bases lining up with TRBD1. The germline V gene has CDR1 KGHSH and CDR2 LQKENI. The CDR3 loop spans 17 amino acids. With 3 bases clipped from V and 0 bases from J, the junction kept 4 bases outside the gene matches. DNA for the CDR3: TGTGCCAGCTCACCCGGGACAGGTAGCTCTGGGGCCAACGTCCTGACTTTC. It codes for CASSPGTGSSGANVLTF.

The CDR3 bases are TGTGCCAGCAGTGAATATCAGGGACAGTTCACAGATACGCAGTATTTT. This translates into CASSEYQGQFTDTQYF. The rearrangement links TRBV25-1 to TRBJ2-3; 7 bases line up with TRBD1. Germline V gene data show CDR1 as MGHDK and CDR2 as SYGVNS. This CDR3 contains 16 residues. V lost 0 bases, J lost 2 bases, and 5 bases stayed unmatched. Full variable domain (missing parts from reference TRBV25-1 and TRBJ2-3): EADIYQTPRYLVIGTGKKITLECSQTMGHDKMYWYQQDPGMELHLIHYSYGVNSTEKGDLSSESTVSRIRTEHFPLTLESARPSHTSQYLCASSEYQGQFTDTQYFGPGTRLTVL.

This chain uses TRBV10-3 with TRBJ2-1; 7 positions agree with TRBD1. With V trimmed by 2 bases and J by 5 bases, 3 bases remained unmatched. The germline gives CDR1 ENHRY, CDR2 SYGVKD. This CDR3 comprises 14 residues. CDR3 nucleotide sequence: TGTGCCATCAGTGAGCCGACAGGGAACAATGAGCAGTTCTTC. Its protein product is CAISEPTGNNEQFF.

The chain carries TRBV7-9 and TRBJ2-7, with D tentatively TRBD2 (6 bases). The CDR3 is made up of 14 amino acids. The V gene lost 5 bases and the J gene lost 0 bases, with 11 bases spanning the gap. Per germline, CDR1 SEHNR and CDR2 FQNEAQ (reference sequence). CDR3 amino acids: CASSLSGSSYEQYF. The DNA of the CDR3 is TGTGCCAGCAGCCTTAGCGGAAGCTCCTACGAGCAGTACTTC.

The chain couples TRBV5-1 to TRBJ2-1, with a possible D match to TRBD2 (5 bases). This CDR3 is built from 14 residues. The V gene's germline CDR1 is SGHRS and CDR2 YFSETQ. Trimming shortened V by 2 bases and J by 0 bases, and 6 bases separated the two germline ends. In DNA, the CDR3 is TGCGCCAGCAGCTTCGGGGTCTCCTACAATGAGCAGTTCTTC. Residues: CASSFGVSYNEQFF.

The CDR3 coding sequence is TGTGCCAGCAGCGTAGGTAGTGCGGGGGGGATTAACATTCAGTACTTC. It is translated as CASSVGSAGGINIQYF. The chain couples TRBV9 to TRBJ2-4, with 9 positions matching TRBD2. The trim removed 0 bases at V and 7 bases at J, leaving 8 bases unmatched. Germline values: CDR1 SGDLS, CDR2 YYNGEE. The CDR3 has 16 residues.

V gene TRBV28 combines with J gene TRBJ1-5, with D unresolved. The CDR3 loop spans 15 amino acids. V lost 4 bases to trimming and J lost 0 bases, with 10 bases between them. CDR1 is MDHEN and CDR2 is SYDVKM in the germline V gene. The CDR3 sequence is CASSSEVYSNQPQHF. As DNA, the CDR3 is TGTGCCAGCAGTTCCGAGGTTTATAGCAATCAGCCCCAGCATTTT.